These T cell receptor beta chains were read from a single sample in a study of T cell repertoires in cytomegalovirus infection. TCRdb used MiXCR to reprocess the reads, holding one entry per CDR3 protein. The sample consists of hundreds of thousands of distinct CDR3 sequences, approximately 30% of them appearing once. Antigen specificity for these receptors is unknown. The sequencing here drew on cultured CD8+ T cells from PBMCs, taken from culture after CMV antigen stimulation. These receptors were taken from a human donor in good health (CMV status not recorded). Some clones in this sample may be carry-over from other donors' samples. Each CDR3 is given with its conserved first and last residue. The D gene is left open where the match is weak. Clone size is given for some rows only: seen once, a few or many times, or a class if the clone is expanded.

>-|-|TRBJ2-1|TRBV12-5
CASGLVPSGKRGNEQFF
TGTGCTAGTGGTTTGGTACCCTCAGGGAAAAGAGGCAATGAGCAGTTCTTC
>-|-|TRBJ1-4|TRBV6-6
CASRRTGLATNEKLFF
TGTGCCAGCAGACGTACAGGCCTTGCAACTAATGAAAAACTGTTTTTT
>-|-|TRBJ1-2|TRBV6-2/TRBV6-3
CASSYWGHHPYGYTF
TGTGCCAGCAGTTACTGGGGACATCACCCCTATGGCTACACCTTC
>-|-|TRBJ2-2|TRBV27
CASSWGGGLGTGELFF
TGTGCCAGCAGTTGGGGGGGGGGGCTCGGAACCGGGGAGCTGTTTTTT
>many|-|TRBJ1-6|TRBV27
CASREGVYNSPLHF
TGTGCCAGCAGAGAGGGGGTCTATAATTCACCCCTCCACTTT
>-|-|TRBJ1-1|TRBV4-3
CASSQAGSPEAFF
TGCGCCAGCAGCCAAGCGGGATCTCCTGAAGCTTTCTTT
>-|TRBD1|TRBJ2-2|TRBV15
CATSGDRGLPGELFF
TGTGCCACCAGCGGGGACAGGGGGCTTCCCGGGGAGCTGTTTTTT
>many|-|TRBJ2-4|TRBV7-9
CASSSFGSQEFAKNIQYF
TGTGCCAGCAGCTCCTTCGGGAGTCAAGAGTTTGCCAAAAACATTCAGTACTTC
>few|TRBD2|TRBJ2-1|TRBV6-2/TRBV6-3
CASILAGDNEQFF
TGTGCCAGCATCCTAGCGGGGGACAATGAGCAGTTCTTC
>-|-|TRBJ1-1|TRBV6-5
CASSYSSWGWGGMWNTEAFF
TGTGCCAGCAGTTACTCGAGTTGGGGTTGGGGGGGGATGTGGAACACTGAAGCTTTCTTT
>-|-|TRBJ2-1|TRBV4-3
CASSQDGQNYNEQFF
TGCGCCAGCAGCCAAGATGGGCAGAACTACAATGAGCAGTTCTTC
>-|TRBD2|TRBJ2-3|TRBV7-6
CASSRPPSGGADTQYF
TGTGCCAGCAGCCGTCCCCCTAGCGGGGGGGCAGATACGCAGTATTTT
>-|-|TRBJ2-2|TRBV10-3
CAIRVTGGELFF
TGTGCCATCCGTGTCACCGGCGGGGAGCTGTTTTTT
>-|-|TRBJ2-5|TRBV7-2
CVSSLEVIGALKETQYF
TGTGTCAGCAGCTTAGAAGTTATCGGGGCGTTAAAAGAGACCCAGTACTTC
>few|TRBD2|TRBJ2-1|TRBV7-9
CASSLPGLAGDEQFF
TGTGCCAGCAGCTTACCGGGACTAGCGGGAGATGAGCAGTTCTTC
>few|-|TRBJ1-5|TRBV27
CASSFGVSNQPQHF
TGTGCCAGCAGCTTCGGAGTTAGCAATCAGCCCCAGCATTTT
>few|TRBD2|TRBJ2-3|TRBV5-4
CASSLDLAGGPIRDTQYF
TGTGCCAGCAGCTTGGATCTAGCGGGGGGCCCGATCCGAGATACGCAGTATTTT
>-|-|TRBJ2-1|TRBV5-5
CASSFPIGGSPSSYNEQFF
TGTGCCAGCAGCTTTCCGATCGGAGGGAGTCCCAGCTCCTACAATGAGCAGTTCTTC
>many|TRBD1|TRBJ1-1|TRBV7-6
CASSSGQGAGAVFF
TGTGCCAGCAGCTCGGGACAGGGGGCAGGGGCAGTTTTCTTT
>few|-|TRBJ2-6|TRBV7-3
CASSSLGHSTTFSGANVLTF
TGTGCCAGCAGCTCTCTAGGACACTCCACGACCTTCTCTGGGGCCAACGTCCTGACTTTC
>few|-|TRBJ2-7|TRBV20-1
CSAEDRYDSYEQYF
TGCAGTGCGGAGGACAGATACGACTCCTACGAGCAGTACTTC
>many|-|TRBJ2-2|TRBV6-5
CASGTGELFF
TGTGCCAGTGGAACCGGGGAGCTGTTTTTT
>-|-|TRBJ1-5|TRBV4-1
CASSQEALGDQPQHF
TGTGCCAGCAGCCAAGAGGCTCTCGGGGATCAGCCCCAGCATTTT
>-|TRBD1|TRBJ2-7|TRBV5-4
CASSLRGQGAREQYF
TGTGCCAGCAGCTTGCGTGGACAGGGGGCTCGCGAGCAGTACTTC
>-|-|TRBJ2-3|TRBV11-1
CASSHGKEGDTQYF
TGTGCCAGCAGCCACGGGAAGGAAGGAGATACGCAGTATTTT
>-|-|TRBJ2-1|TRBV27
CASSVTGGEYSYNEQFF
TGTGCCAGCAGTGTTACAGGGGGGGAATACTCCTACAATGAGCAGTTCTTC
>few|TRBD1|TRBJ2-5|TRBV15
CATSSLPRDRGGETQYF
TGTGCCACCAGCAGCCTCCCTCGGGACAGGGGCGGGGAGACCCAGTACTTC
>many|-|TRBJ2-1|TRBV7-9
CASSLGPASNEQFF
TGTGCCAGCAGCTTAGGACCGGCTTCGAATGAGCAGTTCTTC
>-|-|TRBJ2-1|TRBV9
CASSVAVGGYYNEQFF
TGTGCCAGCAGCGTAGCTGTTGGGGGCTACTACAATGAGCAGTTCTTC
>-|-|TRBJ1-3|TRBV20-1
CSARLVGLSSGNTIYF
TGCAGTGCTAGGTTGGTGGGACTGAGCTCTGGAAACACCATATATTTT
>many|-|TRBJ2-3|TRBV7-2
CASSLTPPGTTDTQYF
TGTGCCAGCAGCTTAACCCCCCCCGGGACTACAGATACGCAGTATTTT
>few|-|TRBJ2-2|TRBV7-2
CAQLGNTGELFF
TGTGCCCAGCTTGGGAACACCGGGGAGCTGTTTTTT
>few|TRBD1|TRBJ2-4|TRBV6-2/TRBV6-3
CASSYLSLRGLAKNIQYF
TGTGCCAGCAGTTACTTGTCATTGAGGGGGCTAGCCAAAAACATTCAGTACTTC
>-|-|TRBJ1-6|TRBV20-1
CSAFRPGKEISPLHF
TGCAGTGCTTTTCGACCAGGGAAGGAGATTTCACCCCTCCACTTT
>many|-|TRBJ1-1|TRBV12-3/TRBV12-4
CASSFVVSRWPNTEAFF
TGTGCCAGCAGTTTCGTTGTGTCGCGGTGGCCGAACACTGAAGCTTTCTTT
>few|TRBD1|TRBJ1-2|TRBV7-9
CATGQALNYGYTF
TGTGCCACCGGACAGGCCTTAAACTATGGCTACACCTTC
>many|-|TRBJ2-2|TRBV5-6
CASSFSPGTGELFF
TGTGCCAGCAGCTTTAGTCCAGGCACCGGGGAGCTGTTTTTT
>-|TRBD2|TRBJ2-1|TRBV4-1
CASSISGGTEQFF
TGCGCCAGCAGCATCAGCGGGGGGACTGAGCAGTTCTTC
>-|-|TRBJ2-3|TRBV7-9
CASSSRSRNTQYF
TGTGCCAGCAGCTCCCGGAGCAGGAATACGCAGTATTTT
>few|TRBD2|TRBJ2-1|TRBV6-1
CASLGAGDGEQFF
TGTGCCAGCCTCGGGGCGGGGGACGGTGAGCAGTTCTTC
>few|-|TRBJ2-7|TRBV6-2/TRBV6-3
CASSYGQDLSYEQYF
TGTGCCAGCAGTTACGGGCAGGACCTCTCCTACGAGCAGTACTTC
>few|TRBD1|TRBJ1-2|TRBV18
CASSPGQPRNYGYTF
TGTGCCAGCTCACCGGGACAGCCTCGTAACTATGGCTACACCTTC
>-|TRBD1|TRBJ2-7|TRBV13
CASSLDLGVGQGYEQYF
TGTGCCAGCAGCTTAGATCTGGGCGTCGGACAGGGCTACGAGCAGTACTTC
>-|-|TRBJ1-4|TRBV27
CASTHNGEKLFF
TGTGCCAGCACCCATAACGGGGAAAAACTGTTTTTT
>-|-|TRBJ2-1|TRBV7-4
CASSTRANGDEQFF
TGTGCCAGCAGCACCAGGGCGAACGGGGATGAGCAGTTCTTC
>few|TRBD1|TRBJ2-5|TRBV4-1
CASSQGTGRRETQYF
TGCGCCAGCAGCCAAGGGACAGGACGTAGGGAGACCCAGTACTTC
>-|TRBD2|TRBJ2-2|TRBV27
CASIPWEGPNTGELFF
TGTGCCAGCATCCCCTGGGAGGGGCCGAACACCGGGGAGCTGTTTTTT
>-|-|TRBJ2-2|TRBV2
CASSEHPLGYTGELFF
TGTGCCAGCAGTGAACACCCACTGGGTTACACCGGGGAGCTGTTTTTT
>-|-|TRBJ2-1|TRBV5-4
CASSPYKGNEQFF
TGTGCCAGCAGCCCGTATAAGGGGAATGAGCAGTTCTTC
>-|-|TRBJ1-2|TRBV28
CASSYSELAGYTF
TGTGCCAGCAGTTACTCCGAGCTGGCTGGCTACACCTTC
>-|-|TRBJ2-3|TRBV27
CVSSVTRGGTDTQYF
TGTGTCAGCAGTGTGACTAGAGGGGGGACAGATACGCAGTATTTT
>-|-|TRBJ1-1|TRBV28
CASSPGVAAFF
TGTGCCAGCAGTCCGGGCGTCGCTGCTTTCTTT